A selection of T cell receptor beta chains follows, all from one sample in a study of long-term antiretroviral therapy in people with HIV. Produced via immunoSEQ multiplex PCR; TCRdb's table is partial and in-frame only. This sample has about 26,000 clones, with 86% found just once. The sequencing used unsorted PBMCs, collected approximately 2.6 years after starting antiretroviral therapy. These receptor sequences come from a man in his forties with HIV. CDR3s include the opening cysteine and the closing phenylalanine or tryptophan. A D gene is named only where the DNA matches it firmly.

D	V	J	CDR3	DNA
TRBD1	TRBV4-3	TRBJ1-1	CASSQDPGQGVYSRTEAFF	TGCGCCAGCAGCCAAGATCCGGGACAGGGGGTTTATTCACGCACTGAAGCTTTCTTT
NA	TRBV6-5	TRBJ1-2	CASSGSYGYTF	TGTGCCAGCTCGGGTTCCTATGGCTACACCTTC
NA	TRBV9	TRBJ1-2	CASSPGELYGYTF	TGTGCCAGCAGCCCAGGTGAGCTTTATGGCTACACCTTC
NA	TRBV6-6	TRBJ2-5	CASSLREQETQYF	TGTGCCAGCAGTTTAAGAGAACAAGAGACCCAGTACTTC
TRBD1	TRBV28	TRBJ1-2	CASRLQGGPNYGYTF	TGTGCCAGCAGGCTTCAGGGGGGACCTAACTATGGCTACACCTTC
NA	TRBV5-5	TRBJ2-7	CASSPLLNEQYF	TGTGCCAGCAGCCCTCTATTAAACGAGCAGTACTTC
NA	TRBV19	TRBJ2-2	CASSRTVANTGELFF	TGTGCCAGTAGTAGGACAGTTGCGAACACCGGGGAGCTGTTTTTT
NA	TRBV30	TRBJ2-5	CAWSVTASNGETQYF	TGTGCCTGGAGTGTTACTGCTAGCAATGGGGAGACCCAGTACTTC
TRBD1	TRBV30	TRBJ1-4	CAQSSGQGATNEKLFF	TGTGCCCAAAGCTCCGGACAGGGGGCCACTAATGAAAAACTGTTTTTT
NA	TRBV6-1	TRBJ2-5	CASARTVQETQYF	TGTGCCAGCGCAAGGACTGTCCAAGAGACCCAGTACTTC
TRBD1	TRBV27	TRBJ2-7	CASKGTVYSYEQYF	TGTGCCAGCAAAGGGACAGTATACTCCTACGAGCAGTACTTC